This T cell receptor beta chain was identified during a study of T cells in localized non-small cell lung cancer. Study-level results: In adjacent lung appeared a median about 57 of the top 100 tumor clones.

V was trimmed by 2 bases and J by 2 bases, leaving 10 bases between them. The CDR3 covers 14 residues. Germline CDR1 MDHEN, CDR2 SYDVKM. The table came from immunoSEQ multiplex PCR; TCRdb's copy has only in-frame clones and leaves some out. Among about 82,000 clones listed, over 70% were seen once. As concerns this clone: Its antigen is not known.

This chain uses TRBV28 with TRBJ2-7; a weak D match, TRBD1 (5 bases). The clonotype originates from a man between 40 and 70 years old with stage II squamous cell lung carcinoma. Here the sequenced sample was PBMCs, taken before any cancer treatment. The CDR3 protein is CASSLQQGPYEQYF. The DNA for the CDR3 is TGTGCCAGCAGTTTACAGCAGGGTCCCTACGAGCAGTACTTC.